This T cell receptor (beta chain) appears in the sequencing data of a study of cytomegalovirus exposure and HLA in healthy donors. General study results and limits: V segments that were indistinguishable, TRBV6-2 and TRBV6-3 among them, were omitted from analysis. A later analysis found common viral pathogens apparently linked to several of the most significant clusters. Across donors, presence/absence analyses took sequencing depth to be roughly uniform.

This CDR3 spans 16 amino acids. Germline assignment: CDR1 MNHEY and CDR2 SMNVEV (reference sequence). In the PCR, 60 Vbeta and 13 Jbeta primers were used. The method was immunoSEQ multiplex PCR; TCRdb's version includes in-frame clones alone and lacks a portion of them. The table shows about 77,000 clones, with roughly 80% occurring only once. Comments on this clone: Its antigen is undetermined.

The V and J genes are TRBV27 and TRBJ2-5; a possible D gene is TRBD1 (5 bases). The end of the DNA aligns better with TRBJ2-7, so the J call may be wrong. The sequenced material came from PBMCs. The source of this sequence is a man aged 35 to 55 in good health and CMV-seronegative. The CDR3 nucleotides read TGTGCCAGCAGTGGTAAAAAAACAGGATTTCTCTACGAGCAGTACTTC. Amino acid sequence: CASSGKKTGFLYEQYF.